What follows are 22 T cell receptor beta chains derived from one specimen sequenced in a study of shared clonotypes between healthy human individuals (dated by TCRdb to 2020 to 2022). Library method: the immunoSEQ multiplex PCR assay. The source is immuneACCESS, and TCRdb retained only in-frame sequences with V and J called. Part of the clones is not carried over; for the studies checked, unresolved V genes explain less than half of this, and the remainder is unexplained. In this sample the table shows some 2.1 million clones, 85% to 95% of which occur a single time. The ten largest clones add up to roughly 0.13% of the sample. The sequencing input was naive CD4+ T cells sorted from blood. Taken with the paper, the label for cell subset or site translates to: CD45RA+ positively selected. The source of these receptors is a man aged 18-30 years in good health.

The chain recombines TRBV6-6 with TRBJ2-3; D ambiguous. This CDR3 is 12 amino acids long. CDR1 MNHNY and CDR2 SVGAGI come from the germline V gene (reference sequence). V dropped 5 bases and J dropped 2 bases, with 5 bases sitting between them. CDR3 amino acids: CASSQVTDTQYF. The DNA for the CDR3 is TGTGCCAGCAGTCAAGTCACAGATACGCAGTATTTT.

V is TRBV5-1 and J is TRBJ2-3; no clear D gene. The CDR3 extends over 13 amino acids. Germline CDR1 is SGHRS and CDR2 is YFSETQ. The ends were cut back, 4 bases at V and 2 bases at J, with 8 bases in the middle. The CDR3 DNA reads TGCGCCAGCAGCCGTCGGACCACAGATACGCAGTATTTT. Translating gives CASSRRTTDTQYF.

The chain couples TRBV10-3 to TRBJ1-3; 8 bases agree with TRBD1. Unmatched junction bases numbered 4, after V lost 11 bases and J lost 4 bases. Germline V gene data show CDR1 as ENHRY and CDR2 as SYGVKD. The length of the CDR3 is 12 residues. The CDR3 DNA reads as TGTGCCGTCGCAGGGGGCGGAAACACCATATATTTT. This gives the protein CAVAGGGNTIYF.

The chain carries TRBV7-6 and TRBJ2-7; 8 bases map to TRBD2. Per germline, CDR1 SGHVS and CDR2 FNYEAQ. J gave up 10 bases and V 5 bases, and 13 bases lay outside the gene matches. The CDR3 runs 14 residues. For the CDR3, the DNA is TGTGCCAGCAGCGAAAGGGCTAGCGGGCGGGGACAGTACTTC. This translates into CASSERASGRGQYF.

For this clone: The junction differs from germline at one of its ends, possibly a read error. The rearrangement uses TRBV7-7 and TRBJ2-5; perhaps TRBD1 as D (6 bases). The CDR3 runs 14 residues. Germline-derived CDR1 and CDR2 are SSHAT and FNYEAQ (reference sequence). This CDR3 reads CASSLNRVGETQYF. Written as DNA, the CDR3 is TGTGCTAGCAGCTTAAACAGGGTAGGAGAGACCCAGTACTTC. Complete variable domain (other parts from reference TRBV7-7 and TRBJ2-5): GAGVSQSPRYKVTKRGQDVTLRCDPISSHATLYWYQQALGQGPEFLTYFNYEAQPDKSGLPSDRFSAERPEGSISTLTIQRTEQRDSAMYRCASSLNRVGETQYFGPGTRLLVL.

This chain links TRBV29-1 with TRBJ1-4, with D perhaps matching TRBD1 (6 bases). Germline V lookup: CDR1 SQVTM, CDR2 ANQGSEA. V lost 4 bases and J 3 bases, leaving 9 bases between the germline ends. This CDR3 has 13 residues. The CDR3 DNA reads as TGCAGCGTTGCGGCAGGGGCTAATGAAAAACTGTTTTTT. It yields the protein CSVAAGANEKLFF.

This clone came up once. The CDR3 coding sequence is TGTGCCAGCAGCTACTGGACAGGGGCCCAGCAGTACTTC. Translated, it gives CASSYWTGAQQYF. The genes are TRBV11-2 and TRBJ2-7; 9 bases match TRBD1. CDR1 and CDR2 (germline): SGHAT, FQNNGV. The CDR3 contains 13 residues. The V gene end was trimmed by 4 bases and the J gene end by 8 bases; junction bases not matched to a gene: 6. Full variable domain (missing parts from reference TRBV11-2 and TRBJ2-7): EAGVAQSPRYKIIEKRQSVAFWCNPISGHATLYWYQQILGQGPKLLIQFQNNGVVDDSQLPKDRFSAERLKGVDSTLKIQPAKLEDSAVYLCASSYWTGAQQYFGPGTRLTVT.

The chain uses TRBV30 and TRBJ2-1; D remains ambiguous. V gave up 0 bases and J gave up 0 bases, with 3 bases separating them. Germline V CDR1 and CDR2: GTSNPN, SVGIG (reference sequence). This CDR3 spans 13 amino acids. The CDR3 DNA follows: TGTGCCTGGAGTGTAGACTCCTACAATGAGCAGTTCTTC. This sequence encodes CAWSVDSYNEQFF.

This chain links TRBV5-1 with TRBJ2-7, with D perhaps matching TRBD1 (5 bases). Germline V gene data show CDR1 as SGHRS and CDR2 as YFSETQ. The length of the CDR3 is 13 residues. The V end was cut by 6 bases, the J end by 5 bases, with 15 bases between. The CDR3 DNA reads TGCGCCAGCAACCCCTCAGGGTCTCACGAGCAGTACTTC. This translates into CASNPSGSHEQYF.

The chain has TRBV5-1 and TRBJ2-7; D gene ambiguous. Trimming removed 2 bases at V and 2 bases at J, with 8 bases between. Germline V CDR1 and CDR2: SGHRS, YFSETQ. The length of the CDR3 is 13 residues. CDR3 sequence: CASSFTYTYEQYF. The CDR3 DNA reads TGCGCCAGCAGCTTTACATACACCTACGAGCAGTACTTC.

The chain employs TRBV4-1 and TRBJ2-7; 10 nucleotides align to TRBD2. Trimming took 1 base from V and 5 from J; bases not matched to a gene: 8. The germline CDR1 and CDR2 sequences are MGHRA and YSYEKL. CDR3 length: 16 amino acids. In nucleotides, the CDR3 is TGCGCCAGCAGCCAAGCCGCTAGCGGGGGCTGGGACGAGCAGTACTTC. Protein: CASSQAASGGWDEQYF.

The CDR3 nucleotides are TGTGCCAGCAGTGCAGGGGGGATGGGAAACACCATATATTTT. Translating gives CASSAGGMGNTIYF. The chain is built from TRBV6-1 and TRBJ1-3, with 7 bases lining up with TRBD1. The junction had 4 bases not matched to a gene; V was cut back by 4 bases and J by 4 bases. Germline V CDR1 and CDR2: MNHNS, SASEGT. This CDR3 region has 14 residues.

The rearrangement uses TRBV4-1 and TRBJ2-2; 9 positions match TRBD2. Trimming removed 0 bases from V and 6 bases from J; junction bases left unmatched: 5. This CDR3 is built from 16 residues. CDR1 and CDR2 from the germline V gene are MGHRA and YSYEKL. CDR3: CASSQDSAGGPGELFF. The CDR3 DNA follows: TGCGCCAGCAGCCAAGATTCAGCGGGAGGCCCCGGGGAGCTGTTTTTT.

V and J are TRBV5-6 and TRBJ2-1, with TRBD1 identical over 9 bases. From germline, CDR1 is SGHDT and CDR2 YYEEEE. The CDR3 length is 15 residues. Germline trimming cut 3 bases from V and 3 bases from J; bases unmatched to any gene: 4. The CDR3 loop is CASSWGTGNYNEQFF. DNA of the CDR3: TGTGCCAGCAGCTGGGGGACAGGGAACTACAATGAGCAGTTCTTC.

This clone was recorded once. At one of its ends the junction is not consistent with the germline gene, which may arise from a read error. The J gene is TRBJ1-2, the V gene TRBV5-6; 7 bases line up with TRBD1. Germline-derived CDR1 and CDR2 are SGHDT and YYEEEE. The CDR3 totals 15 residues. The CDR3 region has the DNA TGTGCCAGCAGCCCGACAGGGTTGGCGGGGTATGGCCACACCTTC. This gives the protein CASSPTGLAGYGHTF.

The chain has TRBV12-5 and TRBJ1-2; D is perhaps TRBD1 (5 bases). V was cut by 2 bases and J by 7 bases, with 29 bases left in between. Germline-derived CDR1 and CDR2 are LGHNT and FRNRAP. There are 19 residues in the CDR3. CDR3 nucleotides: TGTGCTAGTGGTTTGTTTACTTGGGGAGGAGGCGGATTAAGGGGTGGCTACACCTTC. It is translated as CASGLFTWGGGGLRGGYTF.

The CDR3 is CASSYGVGYGYTF. DNA for the CDR3: TGTGCCAGCAGTTACGGGGTGGGGTATGGCTACACCTTC. This chain joins TRBV2 and TRBJ1-2; no firm D call. V dropped 5 bases and J dropped 5 bases, with 12 bases sitting between them. The length of the CDR3 is 13 residues. CDR1 and CDR2 (germline): SNHLY, FYNNEI. Variable domain in full (rest from reference TRBV2 and TRBJ1-2): EPEVTQTPSHQVTQMGQEVILRCVPISNHLYFYWYRQILGQKVEFLVSFYNNEISEKSEIFDDQFSVERPDGSNFTLKIRSTKLEDSAMYFCASSYGVGYGYTFGSGTRLTVV.

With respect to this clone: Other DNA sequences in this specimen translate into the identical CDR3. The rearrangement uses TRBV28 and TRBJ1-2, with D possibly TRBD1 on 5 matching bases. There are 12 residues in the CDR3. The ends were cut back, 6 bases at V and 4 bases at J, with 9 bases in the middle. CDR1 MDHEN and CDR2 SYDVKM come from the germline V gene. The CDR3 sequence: CASSLTVYGYTF. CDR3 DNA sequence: TGTGCCAGCAGCCTGACAGTCTATGGCTACACCTTC.

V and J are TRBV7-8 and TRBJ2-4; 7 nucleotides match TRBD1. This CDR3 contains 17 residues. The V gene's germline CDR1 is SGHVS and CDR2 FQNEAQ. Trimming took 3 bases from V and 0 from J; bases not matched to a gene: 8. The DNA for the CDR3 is TGTGCCAGCAGCTTCCTCGTGACAGGGCTAGCCAAAAACATTCAGTACTTC. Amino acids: CASSFLVTGLAKNIQYF.

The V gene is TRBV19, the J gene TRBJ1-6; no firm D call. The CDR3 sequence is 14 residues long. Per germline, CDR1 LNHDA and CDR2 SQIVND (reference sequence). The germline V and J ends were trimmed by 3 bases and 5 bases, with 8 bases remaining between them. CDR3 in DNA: TGTGCCAGTAGTATTACACTTCATAATTCACCCCTCCACTTT. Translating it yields CASSITLHNSPLHF.

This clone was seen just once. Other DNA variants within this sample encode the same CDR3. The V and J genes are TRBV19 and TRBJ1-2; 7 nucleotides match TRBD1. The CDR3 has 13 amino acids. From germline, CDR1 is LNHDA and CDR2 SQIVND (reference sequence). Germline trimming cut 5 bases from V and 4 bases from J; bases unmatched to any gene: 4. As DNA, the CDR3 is TGTGCCAGTAGTCGACAGGGTGTCTATGGCTACACCTTC. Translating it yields CASSRQGVYGYTF.

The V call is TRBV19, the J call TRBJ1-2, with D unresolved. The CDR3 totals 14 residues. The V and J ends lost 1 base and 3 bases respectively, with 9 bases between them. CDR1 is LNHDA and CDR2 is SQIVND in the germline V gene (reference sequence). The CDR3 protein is CASSIAGRDYGYTF. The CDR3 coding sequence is TGTGCCAGTAGTATAGCAGGCCGGGACTATGGCTACACCTTC.